Listed below are T cell receptor beta chains from one sample, sequenced in a study of T cells after yellow fever vaccination. A single record per CDR3 protein comes from TCRdb applying MiXCR to the 5' RACE reads. Here the sample spans 500,000 to 650,000 distinct CDR3 sequences, 12% being singletons. The sequencing used PBMCs, collected on the day of the yellow fever booster vaccination. These receptors came from a man aged 30 to 39 who received the YFV17D yellow fever vaccine. The CDR3 runs from the conserved cysteine through the conserved F or W. Fields, in order: D gene, V gene, J gene, clone size, CDR3 DNA, CDR3 protein. A D gene is named only where the DNA matches it firmly. Clone size, where shown, is once, few, many, or a class for clones that have expanded.

D gene: NA; V gene: TRBV18; J gene: TRBJ2-5; clone size: NA; CDR3 DNA: TGTGCCAGCTCACCCAAGACACGCCAAGAGACCCAGTACTTC; CDR3 protein: CASSPKTRQETQYF
D gene: TRBD2; V gene: TRBV28; J gene: TRBJ2-5; clone size: many; CDR3 DNA: TGTGCCAGCAGCAAAGCGGGGCGAGGGACCCAGTACTTC; CDR3 protein: CASSKAGRGTQYF
D gene: NA; V gene: TRBV7-9; J gene: TRBJ2-7; clone size: NA; CDR3 DNA: TGTGCCAGCAGCTTAGTCAGTTTAGAGCAGTACTTC; CDR3 protein: CASSLVSLEQYF
D gene: TRBD2; V gene: TRBV14; J gene: TRBJ2-3; clone size: few; CDR3 DNA: TGTGCCAGCACGACCGCCATCGGGAGGGCCCCAGATACGCAGTATTTT; CDR3 protein: CASTTAIGRAPDTQYF
D gene: NA; V gene: TRBV6-2/TRBV6-3; J gene: TRBJ2-1; clone size: NA; CDR3 DNA: TGTGCCAGCAGTTACGTGCAGGGAGGAGACAATGAGCAGTTCTTC; CDR3 protein: CASSYVQGGDNEQFF
D gene: TRBD2; V gene: TRBV6-2/TRBV6-3; J gene: TRBJ2-1; clone size: NA; CDR3 DNA: TGTGCCAGCAGTCTGACTAGCCGGAGAAATGAGCAGTTCTTC; CDR3 protein: CASSLTSRRNEQFF
D gene: NA; V gene: TRBV19; J gene: TRBJ2-7; clone size: few; CDR3 DNA: TGTGCCAGTAGTGAGAGGGGTACTTCCTACGAGCAGTACTTC; CDR3 protein: CASSERGTSYEQYF
D gene: NA; V gene: TRBV14; J gene: TRBJ1-6; clone size: few; CDR3 DNA: TGTGCCAGCAGCCAAGAGGCGGCTTTGGGCTTTTCACCCCTCCACTTT; CDR3 protein: CASSQEAALGFSPLHF
D gene: NA; V gene: TRBV4-3; J gene: TRBJ2-1; clone size: NA; CDR3 DNA: TGCGCCAGCAGCCAAGATTCGGGGGCAGGAACCTACAATGAGCAGTTCTTC; CDR3 protein: CASSQDSGAGTYNEQFF
D gene: NA; V gene: TRBV20-1; J gene: TRBJ2-3; clone size: NA; CDR3 DNA: TGCAGTGCTGGAGTCCTAGATACGCAGTATTTT; CDR3 protein: CSAGVLDTQYF
D gene: TRBD2; V gene: TRBV12-3/TRBV12-4; J gene: TRBJ2-1; clone size: NA; CDR3 DNA: TGTGCCAGCAGTTTAACTGGGACTAGCGATGAGCAGTTCTTC; CDR3 protein: CASSLTGTSDEQFF
D gene: TRBD2; V gene: TRBV28; J gene: TRBJ2-2; clone size: NA; CDR3 DNA: TGTGCCAGCAGACCACTAGCGGCGAACACCGGGGAGCTGTTTTTT; CDR3 protein: CASRPLAANTGELFF
D gene: TRBD1; V gene: TRBV29-1; J gene: TRBJ1-3; clone size: NA; CDR3 DNA: TGCAGCGTCGTCACAGGGGGGTCTGGAAACACCATATATTTT; CDR3 protein: CSVVTGGSGNTIYF
D gene: NA; V gene: TRBV7-2; J gene: TRBJ2-7; clone size: few; CDR3 DNA: TGTGCCAGCAGCTTAGTTTCCCCGATGGGGGCGCGAGAGCAGTACTTC; CDR3 protein: CASSLVSPMGAREQYF
D gene: NA; V gene: TRBV30; J gene: TRBJ2-2; clone size: NA; CDR3 DNA: TGTGCCTGGAGCCGAGGCCGAGGCACCGGGGAGCTGTTTTTT; CDR3 protein: CAWSRGRGTGELFF
D gene: TRBD1; V gene: TRBV28; J gene: TRBJ2-7; clone size: many; CDR3 DNA: TGTGCCAGCAGGCCCCGGGACAGGGGATGGTACGAGCAGTACTTC; CDR3 protein: CASRPRDRGWYEQYF
D gene: NA; V gene: TRBV7-9; J gene: TRBJ2-5; clone size: NA; CDR3 DNA: TGTGCCAGCCACCCATGGGGCGGAGAGACCCAGTACTTC; CDR3 protein: CASHPWGGETQYF
D gene: NA; V gene: TRBV30; J gene: TRBJ2-1; clone size: few; CDR3 DNA: TGTGCCTGGAGTGTATCTCACAATGAGCAGTTCTTC; CDR3 protein: CAWSVSHNEQFF
D gene: NA; V gene: TRBV19; J gene: TRBJ1-2; clone size: NA; CDR3 DNA: TGTGCCAGTAGTCCCCGCCAGGGCGCCACCTATGGCTACACCTTC; CDR3 protein: CASSPRQGATYGYTF
D gene: TRBD2; V gene: TRBV13; J gene: TRBJ2-1; clone size: NA; CDR3 DNA: TGTGCCAGCAGCATAAAGTTGACGGGGGGGAATGAGCAGTTCTTC; CDR3 protein: CASSIKLTGGNEQFF
D gene: NA; V gene: TRBV20-1; J gene: TRBJ2-2; clone size: few; CDR3 DNA: TGCAGTGCCGGGACTGAGAACACCGGGGAGCTGTTTTTT; CDR3 protein: CSAGTENTGELFF
D gene: NA; V gene: TRBV11-2; J gene: TRBJ2-5; clone size: NA; CDR3 DNA: TGTGCCAGCAGCTTAAATTTAGGGTTTGAGACCCAGTACTTC; CDR3 protein: CASSLNLGFETQYF
D gene: TRBD1; V gene: TRBV18; J gene: TRBJ2-1; clone size: few; CDR3 DNA: TGTGCCAGCTCACCGCGTCAGGTCGGGACAGGGGGGGGTGAGCAGTTCTTC; CDR3 protein: CASSPRQVGTGGGEQFF
D gene: TRBD2; V gene: TRBV6-1; J gene: TRBJ2-7; clone size: few; CDR3 DNA: TGTGCCAGCAGTAAACAACTAGCGGGAGGTCCCGAGCAGTACTTC; CDR3 protein: CASSKQLAGGPEQYF
D gene: TRBD1; V gene: TRBV5-1; J gene: TRBJ2-7; clone size: few; CDR3 DNA: TGCGCCAGCAGCCTGGACAGGAGCGAGCAGTACTTC; CDR3 protein: CASSLDRSEQYF
D gene: TRBD1; V gene: TRBV12-3/TRBV12-4; J gene: TRBJ1-2; clone size: NA; CDR3 DNA: TGTGCCAGCAGCATCGGACAGGACTATGGCTACACCTTC; CDR3 protein: CASSIGQDYGYTF
D gene: TRBD1; V gene: TRBV5-1; J gene: TRBJ2-7; clone size: few; CDR3 DNA: TGCGCCAGCAGCTTGGGGGGGACAGCGAACTCCTACGAGCAGTACTTC; CDR3 protein: CASSLGGTANSYEQYF
D gene: NA; V gene: TRBV15; J gene: TRBJ1-1; clone size: few; CDR3 DNA: TGTGCCACCAGCAGAAACCTGAACACTGAAGCTTTCTTT; CDR3 protein: CATSRNLNTEAFF
D gene: NA; V gene: TRBV7-2; J gene: TRBJ2-3; clone size: NA; CDR3 DNA: TGTGCCAGCAGCTCTGGACGTTCCGGGGGCACAGATACGCAGTATTTT; CDR3 protein: CASSSGRSGGTDTQYF
D gene: NA; V gene: TRBV7-8; J gene: TRBJ2-5; clone size: NA; CDR3 DNA: TGTGCCAGCAGCTTAGACCGGGCTCGGGAGACCCAGTACTTC; CDR3 protein: CASSLDRARETQYF
D gene: NA; V gene: TRBV30; J gene: TRBJ1-4; clone size: many; CDR3 DNA: TGTGCCTGGAGTGTTAACGGACTGTTTTTT; CDR3 protein: CAWSVNGLFF
D gene: NA; V gene: TRBV4-3; J gene: TRBJ2-2; clone size: few; CDR3 DNA: TGCGCCAGCAGCCAAGGAAGTATCGGGATCGACACCGGGGAGCTGTTTTTT; CDR3 protein: CASSQGSIGIDTGELFF
D gene: TRBD2; V gene: TRBV7-2; J gene: TRBJ2-3; clone size: NA; CDR3 DNA: TGTGCCAGCAGCTTACGACCGCGGGGGGGCCCAGATACGCAGTATTTT; CDR3 protein: CASSLRPRGGPDTQYF
D gene: TRBD2; V gene: TRBV4-2; J gene: TRBJ2-2; clone size: few; CDR3 DNA: TGTGCCAGCAGCCAAGATATACTAGCGGAAACCACCGGGGAGCTGTTTTTT; CDR3 protein: CASSQDILAETTGELFF
D gene: TRBD2; V gene: TRBV24-1; J gene: TRBJ2-3; clone size: few; CDR3 DNA: TGTGCCACCCAAGGGACTAGCGGAGGCACAGATACGCAGTATTTT; CDR3 protein: CATQGTSGGTDTQYF
D gene: NA; V gene: TRBV7-9; J gene: TRBJ2-1; clone size: few; CDR3 DNA: TGTGCCAGCAGCTTTGAGACTAGCTACAATGAGCAGTTCTTC; CDR3 protein: CASSFETSYNEQFF
D gene: NA; V gene: TRBV30; J gene: TRBJ2-1; clone size: NA; CDR3 DNA: TGTGCCTGGAGCGGCAATCTCGCGCAGTTCTTC; CDR3 protein: CAWSGNLAQFF
D gene: NA; V gene: TRBV20-1; J gene: TRBJ1-5; clone size: few; CDR3 DNA: TGCAGTGCTAGTCAGGGGACTCAGCCCCAGCATTTT; CDR3 protein: CSASQGTQPQHF
D gene: TRBD1; V gene: TRBV4-3; J gene: TRBJ2-7; clone size: NA; CDR3 DNA: TGCGCCAGCAGCCAAGCGGGACAGCGCTCCTACGAGCAGTACTTC; CDR3 protein: CASSQAGQRSYEQYF
D gene: TRBD2; V gene: TRBV27; J gene: TRBJ2-7; clone size: few; CDR3 DNA: TGTGCCAGCAGTTCTACAGGCCTAGCGGAGTACTTC; CDR3 protein: CASSSTGLAEYF
D gene: NA; V gene: TRBV7-2; J gene: TRBJ2-3; clone size: NA; CDR3 DNA: TGTGCCAGCAGCTGGAGACAGCTGGATACGCAGTATTTT; CDR3 protein: CASSWRQLDTQYF
D gene: TRBD2; V gene: TRBV28; J gene: TRBJ2-1; clone size: NA; CDR3 DNA: TGTGCCAGCAGTTTCTCAGGACTAGCGGGAGTTGAGCAGTTCTTC; CDR3 protein: CASSFSGLAGVEQFF
D gene: TRBD1; V gene: TRBV19; J gene: TRBJ2-1; clone size: few; CDR3 DNA: TGTGCCAGTAGTGCGGGACAGGGGGCAAATGAGCAGTTCTTC; CDR3 protein: CASSAGQGANEQFF
D gene: TRBD1; V gene: TRBV20-1; J gene: TRBJ2-5; clone size: many; CDR3 DNA: TGCAGTGCTATCTCGACAGGGCAAGAGACCCAGTACTTC; CDR3 protein: CSAISTGQETQYF